What follows describes a single T cell receptor (beta chain). Antigen: not known. A second about 7 to 12 cycle PCR used barcoded and J-beta primers. TCRdb re-derived calls from the 5' RACE reads in MiXCR, one entry per CDR3 protein. The sample has 800,000 to 1,000,000 distinct CDR3 sequences; roughly 50% are singletons. These data come from a study of blood T cells in healthy people across ages. Whole-study results and caveats: From one million sequenced T cells, diversity estimates were lower bounds.

V was shortened by 3 bases and J by 4 bases, with 7 bases between the two germline ends. Germline lookup yields CDR1 MDHEN and CDR2 SYDVKM. The CDR3 runs 13 residues. This clonotype was obtained from a man aged 25 to 40 in good health. This chain links TRBV28 with TRBJ2-1; D call uncertain. Sequencing used blood. CDR3 amino acids: CASSFTLYNEQFF. The CDR3 region has the DNA TGTGCCAGCAGTTTTACACTGTACAATGAGCAGTTCTTC.